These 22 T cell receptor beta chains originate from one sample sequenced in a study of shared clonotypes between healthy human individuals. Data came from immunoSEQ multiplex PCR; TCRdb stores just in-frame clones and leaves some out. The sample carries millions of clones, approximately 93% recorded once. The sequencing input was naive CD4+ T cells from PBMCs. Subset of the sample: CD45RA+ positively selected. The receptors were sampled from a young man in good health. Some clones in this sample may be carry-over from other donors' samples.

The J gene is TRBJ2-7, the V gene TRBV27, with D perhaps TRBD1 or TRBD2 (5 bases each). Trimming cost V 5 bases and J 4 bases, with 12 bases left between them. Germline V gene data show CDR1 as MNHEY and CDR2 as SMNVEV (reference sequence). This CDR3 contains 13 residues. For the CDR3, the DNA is TGTGCCAGCAGTGTCGGGGCGCGGTACGAGCAGTACTTC. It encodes CASSVGARYEQYF.

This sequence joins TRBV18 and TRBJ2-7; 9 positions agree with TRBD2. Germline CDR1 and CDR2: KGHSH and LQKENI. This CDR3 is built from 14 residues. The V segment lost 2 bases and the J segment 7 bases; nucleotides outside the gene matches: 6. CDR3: CASSPAGGPLEQYF. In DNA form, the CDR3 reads TGTGCCAGCTCACCAGCGGGAGGGCCGCTTGAGCAGTACTTC.

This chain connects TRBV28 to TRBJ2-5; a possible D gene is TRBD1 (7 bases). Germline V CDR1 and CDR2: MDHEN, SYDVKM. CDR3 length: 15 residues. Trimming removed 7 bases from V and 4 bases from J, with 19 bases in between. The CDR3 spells CASTEARQGGETQYF. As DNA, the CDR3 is TGTGCCAGCACCGAAGCCCGACAGGGAGGAGAGACCCAGTACTTC.

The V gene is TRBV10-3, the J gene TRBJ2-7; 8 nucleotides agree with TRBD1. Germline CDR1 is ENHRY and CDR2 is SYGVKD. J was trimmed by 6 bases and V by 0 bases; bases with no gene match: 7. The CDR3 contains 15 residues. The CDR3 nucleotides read TGTGCCATCAGTGAGTCGCTCGCAGGGGGCTCCGAGCAGTACTTC. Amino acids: CAISESLAGGSEQYF.

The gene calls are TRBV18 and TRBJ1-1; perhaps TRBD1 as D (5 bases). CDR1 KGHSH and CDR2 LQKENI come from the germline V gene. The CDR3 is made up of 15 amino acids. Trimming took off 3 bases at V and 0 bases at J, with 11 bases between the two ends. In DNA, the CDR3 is TGTGCCAGCTCACCCTCGACAGAAATGAACACTGAAGCTTTCTTT. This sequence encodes CASSPSTEMNTEAFF.

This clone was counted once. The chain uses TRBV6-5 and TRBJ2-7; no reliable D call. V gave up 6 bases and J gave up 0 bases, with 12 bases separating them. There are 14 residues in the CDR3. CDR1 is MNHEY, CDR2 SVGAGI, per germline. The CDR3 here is CASRSRPDSYEQYF. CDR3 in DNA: TGTGCCAGCAGATCCCGCCCCGACTCCTACGAGCAGTACTTC.

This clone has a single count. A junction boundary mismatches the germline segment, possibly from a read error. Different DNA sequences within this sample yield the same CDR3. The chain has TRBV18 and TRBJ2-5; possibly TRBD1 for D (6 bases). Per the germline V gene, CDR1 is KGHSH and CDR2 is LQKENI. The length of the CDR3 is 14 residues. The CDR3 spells CASSPQGFQETQYF. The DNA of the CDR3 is TGTGCCAGCTCCCCACAGGGATTCCAGGAGACCCAGTACTTC.

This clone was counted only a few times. DNA for the CDR3: TGTGCCTGGAGCCCTTACGTCGGGGTCGGGACTGAAGCTTTCTTT. Translation gives CAWSPYVGVGTEAFF. J is TRBJ1-1 and V is TRBV30; D not certain. Germline CDR1 reads GTSNPN; CDR2 reads SVGIG (reference sequence). The germline V and J ends were trimmed by 3 bases and 5 bases, with 19 bases remaining between them. The CDR3 runs to 15 residues.

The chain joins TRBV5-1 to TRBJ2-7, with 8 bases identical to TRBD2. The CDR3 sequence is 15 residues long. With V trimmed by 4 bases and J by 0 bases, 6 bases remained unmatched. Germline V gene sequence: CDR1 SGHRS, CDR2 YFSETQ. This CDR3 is CASSLLAAGSYEQYF. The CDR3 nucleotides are TGCGCCAGCAGCCTACTAGCGGCAGGCTCCTACGAGCAGTACTTC. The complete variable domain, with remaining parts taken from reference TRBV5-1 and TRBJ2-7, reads KAGVTQTPRYLIKTRGQQVTLSCSPISGHRSVSWYQQTPGQGLQFLFEYFSETQRNKGNFPGRFSGRQFSNSRSEMNVSTLELGDSALYLCASSLLAAGSYEQYFGPGTRLTVT.

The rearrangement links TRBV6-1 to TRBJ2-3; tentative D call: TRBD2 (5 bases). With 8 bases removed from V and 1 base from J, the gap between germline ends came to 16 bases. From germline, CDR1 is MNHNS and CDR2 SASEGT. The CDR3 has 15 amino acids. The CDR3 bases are TGTGCCAGCCAAGTACGGGGAGCGGGCACAGATACGCAGTATTTT. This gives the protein CASQVRGAGTDTQYF.

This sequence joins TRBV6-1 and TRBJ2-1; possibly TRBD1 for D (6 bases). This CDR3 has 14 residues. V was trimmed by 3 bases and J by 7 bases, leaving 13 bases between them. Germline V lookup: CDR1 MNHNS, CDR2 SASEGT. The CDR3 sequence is CASSERRGWNEQFF. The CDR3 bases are TGTGCCAGCAGTGAGCGTAGGGGGTGGAATGAGCAGTTCTTC.

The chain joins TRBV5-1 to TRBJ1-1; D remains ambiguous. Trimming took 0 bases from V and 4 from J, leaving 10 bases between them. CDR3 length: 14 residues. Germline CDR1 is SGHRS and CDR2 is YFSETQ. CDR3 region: CASSLAGYGTEAFF. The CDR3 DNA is TGCGCCAGCAGCTTGGCGGGATATGGCACTGAAGCTTTCTTT.

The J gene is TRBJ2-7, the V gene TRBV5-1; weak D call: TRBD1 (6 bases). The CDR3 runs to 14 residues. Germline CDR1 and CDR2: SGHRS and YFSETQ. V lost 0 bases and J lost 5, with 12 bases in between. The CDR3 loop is CASSLEQGVNEQYF. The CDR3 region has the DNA TGCGCCAGCAGCTTGGAACAGGGAGTCAACGAGCAGTACTTC. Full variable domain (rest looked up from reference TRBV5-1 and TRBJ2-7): KAGVTQTPRYLIKTRGQQVTLSCSPISGHRSVSWYQQTPGQGLQFLFEYFSETQRNKGNFPGRFSGRQFSNSRSEMNVSTLELGDSALYLCASSLEQGVNEQYFGPGTRLTVT.

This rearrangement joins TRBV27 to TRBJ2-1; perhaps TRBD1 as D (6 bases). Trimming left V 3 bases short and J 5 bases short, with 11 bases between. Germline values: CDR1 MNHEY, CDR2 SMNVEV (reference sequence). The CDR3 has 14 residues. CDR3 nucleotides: TGTGCCAGCAGTTTGGGGGCGGAGGACAATGAGCAGTTCTTC. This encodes CASSLGAEDNEQFF.

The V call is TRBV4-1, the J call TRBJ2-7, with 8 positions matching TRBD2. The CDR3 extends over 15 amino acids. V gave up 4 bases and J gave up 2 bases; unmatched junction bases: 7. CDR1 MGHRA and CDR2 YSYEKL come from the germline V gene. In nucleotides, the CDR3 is TGCGCCAGCAGCCGGGGACTAGGGGGAGCCTACGAGCAGTACTTC. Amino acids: CASSRGLGGAYEQYF.

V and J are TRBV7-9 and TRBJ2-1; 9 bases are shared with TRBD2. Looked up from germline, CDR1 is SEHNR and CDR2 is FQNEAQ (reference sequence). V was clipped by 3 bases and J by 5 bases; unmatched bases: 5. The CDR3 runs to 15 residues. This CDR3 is CASSFSGRLDNEQFF. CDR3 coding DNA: TGTGCCAGCAGCTTCAGCGGGAGGCTGGACAATGAGCAGTTCTTC.

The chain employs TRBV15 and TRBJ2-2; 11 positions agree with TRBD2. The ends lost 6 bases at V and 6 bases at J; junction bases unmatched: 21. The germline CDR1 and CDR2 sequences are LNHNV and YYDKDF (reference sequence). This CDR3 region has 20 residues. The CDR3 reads CATSTLSGALAGGWAGELFF. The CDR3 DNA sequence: TGTGCCACCAGTACATTATCAGGGGCCCTAGCGGGAGGTTGGGCCGGGGAGCTGTTTTTT.

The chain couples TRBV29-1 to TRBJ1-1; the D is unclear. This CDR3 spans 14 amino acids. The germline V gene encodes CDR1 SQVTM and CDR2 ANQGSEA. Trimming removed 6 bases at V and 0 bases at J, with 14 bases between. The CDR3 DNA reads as TGCAGCGTCGGAGGGCCCTTGGTGAACACTGAAGCTTTCTTT. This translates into CSVGGPLVNTEAFF.

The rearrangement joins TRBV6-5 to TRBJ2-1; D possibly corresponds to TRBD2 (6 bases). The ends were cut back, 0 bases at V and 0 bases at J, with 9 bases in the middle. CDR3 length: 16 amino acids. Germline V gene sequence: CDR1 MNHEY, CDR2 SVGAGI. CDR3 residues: CASSYSPTSSYNEQFF. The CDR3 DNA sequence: TGTGCCAGCAGTTACTCTCCGACTAGCTCCTACAATGAGCAGTTCTTC.

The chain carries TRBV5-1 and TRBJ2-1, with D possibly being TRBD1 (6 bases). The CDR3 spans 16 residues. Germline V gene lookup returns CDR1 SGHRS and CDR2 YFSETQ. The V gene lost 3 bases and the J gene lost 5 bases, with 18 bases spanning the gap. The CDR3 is CASSSTGIRSNNEQFF. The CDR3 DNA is TGCGCCAGCAGCTCGACAGGAATCAGATCCAACAATGAGCAGTTCTTC.

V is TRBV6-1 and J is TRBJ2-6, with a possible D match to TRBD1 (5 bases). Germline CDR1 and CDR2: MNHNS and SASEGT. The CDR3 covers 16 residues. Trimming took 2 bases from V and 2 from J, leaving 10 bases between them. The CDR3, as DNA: TGTGCCAGCAGTGAACCAGGCAGGGCTGGGGCCAACGTCCTGACTTTC. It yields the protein CASSEPGRAGANVLTF.

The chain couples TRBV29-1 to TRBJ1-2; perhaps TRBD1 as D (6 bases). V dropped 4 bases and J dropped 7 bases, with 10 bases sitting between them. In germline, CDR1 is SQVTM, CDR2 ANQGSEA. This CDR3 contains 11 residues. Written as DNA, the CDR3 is TGCAGCGTTGGACAGGTGTCTGGCTACACCTTC. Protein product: CSVGQVSGYTF.